The present entry profiles one T cell receptor beta chain with its context. Its cognate antigen is unknown. The sample is drawn from a study of OX40 agonist ivuxolimab in advanced cancers. The CDR3 is 15 residues long. From germline, CDR1 is SGHTA and CDR2 FQGNSA. V lost 3 bases, J lost 2 bases, and 13 bases lay in between. TCRdb's copy holds only in-frame clones and misses some; the assay was immunoSEQ multiplex PCR. Counted here are about 82,000 clones, around nine tenths occurring once; the ten biggest clones make up approximately 0.76%. The study, taken as a whole, reports: Among the least clonally expanded were partial responders at 0.1-3.0 mg/kg. Clonal expansion from baseline to week 6 occurred in both CD4+ and CD8+ T cells.

This TCR derives from an adult with an advanced solid tumor such as melanoma, head and neck, liver or kidney cancer. This chain links TRBV7-2 with TRBJ2-5; D is ambiguous. The material was CD4+ or CD8+ T cells sorted from blood, obtained in a trial of the OX40 agonist ivuxolimab. Written as DNA, the CDR3 is TGTGCCAGCAGCTTGAACCCGGTCTCACAAGAGACCCAGTACTTC. Residues: CASSLNPVSQETQYF.